This section outlines one T cell receptor beta chain sequence together with its context. Enrolment of Seattle patients took place during active infection, and they were followed longitudinally. V gave up 1 base and J gave up 6 bases, with 7 bases separating them. This CDR3 has 12 amino acids. The germline CDR1 and CDR2 sequences are PRHDT and FYEKMQ (reference sequence). The protocol was immunoSEQ multiplex PCR, while the TCRdb copy is restricted to in-frame clones and leaves out a portion. The sample comprises 350,000 to 450,000 clones, approximately 89% of which are singletons, and under 2% rests with the top ten. The data are from a study of blood T cell repertoires in COVID-19. Study information: Acute and convalescent COVID-19 samples came from the United States, Italy and Spain. T cells, B-cell-depleted T cells, or PBMCs provided the cDNA or gDNA that served as material.

Sequencing was done on a sample of peripheral blood. The rearrangement uses TRBV13 and TRBJ2-7; TRBD2 might be the D (5 bases). The source is a middle-aged woman with COVID-19, enrolled during active disease. CDR3 sequence reads: CASSLAGSEQYF. The CDR3 coding sequence is TGTGCCAGCAGCTTAGCGGGATCCGAGCAGTACTTC.